This T cell receptor beta chain emerged from a study of Ad26.COV2.S vaccination and SARS-CoV-2 variants. To note about this clone: Its antigen remains unknown.

Germline CDR1 LGHNA, CDR2 YSLEER. Trimming removed 0 bases from V and 5 bases from J, with 8 bases in between. The CDR3 is made up of 14 amino acids. Findings of the study overall: Comparability of non-spike TCR breadth was observed across vaccine and placebo recipients. Overall T cell responses may have been underestimated by the analyses of TCR breadth and depth. Spike-specific TCR breadth ran higher among vaccine recipients than placebo recipients. Substantial breadth in spike-specific CD8+ and CD4+ T cell responses was reportedly seen after vaccination.

The method was immunoSEQ multiplex PCR; TCRdb's version includes in-frame clones alone and lacks a portion of them. Here the sample spans 85,000 to 95,000 clones, roughly 84% being singletons. The sample consisted of peripheral blood, taken after recovery from COVID-19. The receptor was isolated from a human donor who had recovered from COVID-19. The chain couples TRBV4-3 to TRBJ1-5; perhaps TRBD1 as D (6 bases). The CDR3 sequence is CASSQEPGDQPQHF. CDR3 nucleotides: TGCGCCAGCAGCCAAGAACCAGGGGATCAGCCCCAGCATTTT.